This TCR beta chain was captured by sequencing in a study of regulatory T cells in long-lasting Graves disease. Overall study findings and caveats: Among samples with persistent disease, TRBV28, TRBJ1-2 and TRBJ2-5 were favored. Patients whose Graves' disease persisted exhibited lower TCR diversity than those newly diagnosed.

A note on this clonotype: Its antigen is not known.

Both iRepertoire HTBI primers and Arm-PCR of CDR3 regions were used to build the TCR beta libraries. MiXCR, applied by TCRdb to the multiplex PCR reads, yields one record per CDR3 protein. Of 500,000 to 700,000 distinct CDR3 sequences listed, roughly 15% are singletons. Time point in this sample: newly diagnosed GD, antithyroid drugs for less than 3 months. From RNA extracted from PBMCs, the TCR library was made. The guidelines of the American Thyroid Association were the basis for diagnosing Graves' disease. The CDR3 runs 14 residues. Germline CDR1 MNHEY, CDR2 SMNVEV (reference sequence). The V and J ends lost 6 bases and 2 bases respectively, with 14 bases between them. The same sample was also studied in work on T cells in Graves' hyperthyroidism and ophthalmopathy. That source notes: In blood, most of the thyroid clonotypes expanded above 0.001 were also present.

The sequence derives from a woman in her 30s with Graves disease. The sequenced sample was peripheral blood mononuclear cells (PBMCs), obtained at new diagnosis, from a patient treated with antithyroid drugs. The rearrangement uses TRBV27 and TRBJ2-7; TRBD1 might be the D (6 bases). The CDR3 nucleotides read TGTGCCAGCAGAAGGGACATTGCCGCCTACGAGCAGTACTTC. This sequence encodes CASRRDIAAYEQYF.